This is a list of T cell receptor beta chains from one sample in a study of PD-1 blockade in classical Hodgkin lymphoma. Only in-frame clones appear in the TCRdb table, and some are missing; sequencing was by immunoSEQ multiplex PCR. The sample shows 13,000 to 15,000 clones, about four fifths of them seen only once. Sequencing used peripheral blood mononuclear cells (PBMCs), obtained at baseline. These receptors were obtained from a human donor with classical Hodgkin lymphoma. Both conserved end residues are part of each CDR3. Fields, in order: V gene, clone size, D gene, J gene, CDR3 DNA, CDR3 protein. A D gene is named only where the DNA matches it firmly. Part of the rows lack a size; the others show once, few, many or a class for expanded clones.

>TRBV5-1|once|TRBD1|TRBJ1-3
TGCGCCAGCAGCCCCGGGACAGTGCCCTCTGGAAACACCATATATTTT
CASSPGTVPSGNTIYF
>TRBV5-6|-|-|TRBJ1-4
TGTGCCAGCAGCTTGGCGGAGACCAAAAAACTGTTTTTT
CASSLAETKKLFF
>TRBV19|-|-|TRBJ2-5
TGTGCCAGTAGTACTTTGTACCAAGAGACCCAGTACTTC
CASSTLYQETQYF
>TRBV11-3|-|-|TRBJ1-1
TGTGCCAGCGCCCAGGGAACTGAAGCTTTCTTT
CASAQGTEAFF
>TRBV7-2|-|TRBD2|TRBJ2-3
TGTGCCGGCAGCCTTAGCGGGGGGGCCGTGCAGTATTTT
CAGSLSGGAVQYF
>TRBV15|-|TRBD2|TRBJ2-7
TGTGCCACCAGCAGAGAGGTCGGCGGGAGCTCCTACGAGCAGTACTTC
CATSREVGGSSYEQYF
>TRBV2|-|-|TRBJ2-5
TGTGCCAGCAGTGACCCCACCAGGGTTGAAGAGACCCAGTACTTC
CASSDPTRVEETQYF
>TRBV20-1|once|TRBD1|TRBJ1-4
TGCAATGCTAGACAGGGGACGAAACTGTTTTTT
CNARQGTKLFF
>TRBV5-4|-|TRBD2|TRBJ2-5
TGTGCCAGCAGTTCCTCGTCGGGACTAGCGGCAGAGACCCAGTACTTC
CASSSSSGLAAETQYF
>TRBV7-2|-|-|TRBJ1-3
TGTGCCAGCAGCCTTGAGGGATCCTCTGGAAACACCATATATTTT
CASSLEGSSGNTIYF
>TRBV30|-|-|TRBJ2-4
TGTGCCGGGAACGACAGATTACTAGCCAAAAACATTCAGTACTTC
CAGNDRLLAKNIQYF
>TRBV7-2|-|-|TRBJ2-7
TGTGCCAGCAGCTTAGTTGAGGGCTGGGCCTACGAGCAGTACTTC
CASSLVEGWAYEQYF
>TRBV9|-|-|TRBJ1-3
TGTGCCAGCAGCGTAGATAACAGGCTCTCTGGAAACACCATATATTTT
CASSVDNRLSGNTIYF
>TRBV19|-|-|TRBJ2-7
TGTGCCAGTAGTATGGGGGGAACACGGACCTACGAGCAGTACTTC
CASSMGGTRTYEQYF
>TRBV6-1|few|TRBD1|TRBJ1-2
TGTGCCAGCAGTGAACAGGGGGCCTATGGCTACACCTTC
CASSEQGAYGYTF
>TRBV28|-|TRBD1|TRBJ2-1
TGTGCCAGCAGACCCCCCGGGACAGGGTTAGAGAATGAGCAGTTCTTC
CASRPPGTGLENEQFF
>TRBV9|once|-|TRBJ2-3
TGTGCCAGCAGCGAAGGATGGGGGGGCGGCACAGATACGCAGTATTTT
CASSEGWGGGTDTQYF
>TRBV27|few|-|TRBJ1-1
TGTGCCAGCAGTTTAAGTGGGACGGTGAACACTGAAGCTTTCTTT
CASSLSGTVNTEAFF
>TRBV18|-|-|TRBJ2-3
TGTGCCAGCTCCCCCAGGACCAGCGCGGCCACAGATACGCAGTATTTT
CASSPRTSAATDTQYF
>TRBV5-4|medium-sized|-|TRBJ1-2
TGTGCCAGCAGCTTGGGCTGGGACAACTATGGCTACACCTTC
CASSLGWDNYGYTF
>TRBV10-3|-|TRBD1|TRBJ1-2
TGTGCCATCGCGGGACAGAATTCCTATGGCTACACCTTC
CAIAGQNSYGYTF
>TRBV9|-|TRBD1|TRBJ1-4
TGTGCCAGCAGCGCTTCCGGGACAGTGAATGAAAAACTGTTTTTT
CASSASGTVNEKLFF
>TRBV7-3|-|-|TRBJ2-5
TGTGCCAGCAGAGGGGTGCTCGGACAGACCCAGTACTTC
CASRGVLGQTQYF
>TRBV5-4|-|TRBD1|TRBJ1-1
TGTGCCAGCAGCGGCGACAGGGGAAACACTGAAGCTTTCTTT
CASSGDRGNTEAFF
>TRBV30|few|-|TRBJ1-1
TGTGCCTGGAGCTTTCAGAGACACACTGAAGCTTTCTTT
CAWSFQRHTEAFF
>TRBV19|once|TRBD2|TRBJ2-1
TGTGCCAGTAGTATAAACCCGGGACTAGCGGTCCGGAGCTCCTACAATGAGCAGTTCTTC
CASSINPGLAVRSSYNEQFF
>TRBV5-6|-|-|TRBJ1-5
TGTGCCAGCAGTCGACAAACAGGGACCAATCAGCCCCAGCATTTT
CASSRQTGTNQPQHF
>TRBV4-2|-|TRBD2|TRBJ2-7
TGTGCCAGCAGCCAAGATACCCCGTCGGGGGGGCCTTACGAGCAGTACTTC
CASSQDTPSGGPYEQYF
>TRBV29-1|-|-|TRBJ1-1
TGCAGCGCTGGGGGAGTTTCCAACACTGAAGCTTTCTTT
CSAGGVSNTEAFF
>TRBV9|-|TRBD1|TRBJ1-4
TGTGCCAGCAGCGGACAGGGGAATGAAAAACTGTTTTTT
CASSGQGNEKLFF
>TRBV9|-|-|TRBJ1-6
TGTGCCAGCAGCGTAGGAGGCGGGGGGAATTCACCCCTCCACTTT
CASSVGGGGNSPLHF
>TRBV5-6|once|-|TRBJ2-5
TGTGCCAGCAGCTTGGTGAGTGAGGAGACCCAGTACTTC
CASSLVSEETQYF
>TRBV12-5|-|-|TRBJ1-2
TGTGCTAGTGGTTTGTTACCTGGGGGCTACACCTTC
CASGLLPGGYTF
>TRBV7-9|-|-|TRBJ2-3
TGTGCCAGCAGCTTCACAGATACGCAGTATTTT
CASSFTDTQYF
>TRBV9|-|TRBD2|TRBJ2-3
TGTGCCAGCAGCGTACACAGCGGGGGGGGCACAGATACGCAGTATTTT
CASSVHSGGGTDTQYF
>TRBV5-1|-|TRBD2|TRBJ2-1
TGCGCCAGCAGCTTAAGCGGGGAGGGGGAGCAGTTCTTC
CASSLSGEGEQFF
>TRBV23-1|-|TRBD1|TRBJ2-5
TGCGCCAGCGGGTTACAGGGGTATGGCTGTCCGTACTTC
CASGLQGYGCPYF
>TRBV18|-|-|TRBJ1-5
TGTGCCAGCCGAGGCTCGGCGAACCAGCCCCAGCATTTT
CASRGSANQPQHF
>TRBV2|-|-|TRBJ1-3
TGTGCCAAAAGAGGGTCCTCTGGAAACACCATATATTTT
CAKRGSSGNTIYF
>TRBV7-9|few|TRBD2|TRBJ2-3
TGTGCCAGCAGCCCACCGTTCCGCCTAGCGGGGACTCGGGGTACGCAGTATTTT
CASSPPFRLAGTRGTQYF
>TRBV5-5|-|-|TRBJ1-2
TGTGCCAGCAGCCTGGAGCGTTGGGAGAACTATGGCTACACCTTC
CASSLERWENYGYTF
>TRBV7-2|-|-|TRBJ2-1
TGTGCCAGCAGCTTAGCAGGGAGCGAGCAGTTCTTC
CASSLAGSEQFF
>TRBV5-1|-|TRBD1|TRBJ1-6
TGCGCCAGTTCCGCAGGGACAGATGATTTACCCCTCCACTTT
CASSAGTDDLPLHF
>TRBV7-9|-|-|TRBJ1-1
TGTGCCAGCAGCCCCCGGGGGAGCGGCACTGAAGCTTTCTTT
CASSPRGSGTEAFF
>TRBV11-2|few|TRBD2|TRBJ2-5
TGTGCCAGCAGCACCTTCAGCCGGGGGGAAGAGACCCAGTACTTC
CASSTFSRGEETQYF
>TRBV7-8|-|TRBD1|TRBJ2-3
TGTGCCAGCAGTAAAAACAGGGGGCCGTCAGATACGCAGTATTTT
CASSKNRGPSDTQYF
>TRBV29-1|-|TRBD1|TRBJ2-5
TGCAGCTCCGACAGGGGGGGGAGAAAAGAGACCCAGTACTTC
CSSDRGGRKETQYF
>TRBV13|-|-|TRBJ2-7
TGTGCCAGCAGCCGCTTAGGGGTGCGCGAGCAGTACTTC
CASSRLGVREQYF
>TRBV7-3|few|-|TRBJ2-1
TGTGCCAGCAGCTTAATGGGGGCGGGCCCGGCGAATGAGCAGTTCTTC
CASSLMGAGPANEQFF
>TRBV27|-|-|TRBJ2-7
TGTGCCAGCAGTTTAAGGCCGGAGCAGTACTTC
CASSLRPEQYF
>TRBV9|-|-|TRBJ2-5
TGTGCCAGCAGCGCCCGTTTGGGGGTCGAGACCCAGTACTTC
CASSARLGVETQYF
>TRBV6-5|-|-|TRBJ2-1
TGTGCCAGCAGTTACCGGGAGGACAGTCAAATGAAGTTCTTC
CASSYREDSQMKFF
>TRBV30|few|-|TRBJ1-2
TGTGCCTGGAGTAAGGGAAGCTATGGCTACACCTTC
CAWSKGSYGYTF
>TRBV11-1|-|-|TRBJ1-6
TGTGCCAGCAGCTCGGGACACCACTGGGATTCACCCCTCCACTTT
CASSSGHHWDSPLHF
>TRBV2|-|TRBD1|TRBJ2-2
TGTGCCAGCTCCCGGGGGACAGGGCCCCTCGGGGAGCTGTTTTTT
CASSRGTGPLGELFF